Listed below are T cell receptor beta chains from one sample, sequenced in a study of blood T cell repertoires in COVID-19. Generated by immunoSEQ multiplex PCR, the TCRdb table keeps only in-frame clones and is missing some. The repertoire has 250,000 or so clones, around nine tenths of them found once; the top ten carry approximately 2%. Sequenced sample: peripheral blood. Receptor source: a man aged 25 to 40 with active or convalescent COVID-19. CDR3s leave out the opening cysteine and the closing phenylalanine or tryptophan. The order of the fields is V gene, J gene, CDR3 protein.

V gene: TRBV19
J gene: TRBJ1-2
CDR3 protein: ASSDRGTYGYT

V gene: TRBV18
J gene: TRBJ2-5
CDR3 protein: ASSRGQLQETQY

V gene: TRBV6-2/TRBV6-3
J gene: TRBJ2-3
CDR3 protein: ASSYGTIGASSTDTQY

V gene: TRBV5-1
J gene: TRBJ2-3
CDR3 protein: ASSAPDTTDTQY

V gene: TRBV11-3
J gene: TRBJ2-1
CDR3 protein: ASSLASRRGPQYNEQF

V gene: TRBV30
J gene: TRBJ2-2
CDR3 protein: AWRGAGELF

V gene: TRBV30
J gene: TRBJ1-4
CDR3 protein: AWSPGQYGTNEKLF

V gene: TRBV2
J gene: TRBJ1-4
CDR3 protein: ASRTGTLPNEKLF

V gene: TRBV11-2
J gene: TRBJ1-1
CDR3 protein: ASSLGWYEDRVTF

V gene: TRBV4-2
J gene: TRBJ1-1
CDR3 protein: ASSQGPTGGTEAF

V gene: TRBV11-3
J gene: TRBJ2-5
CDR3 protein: ASSLDQETQY

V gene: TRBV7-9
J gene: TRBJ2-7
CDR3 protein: ASSHGPLGWADEQY

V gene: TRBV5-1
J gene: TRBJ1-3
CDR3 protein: ASSFETGVSGNTIY

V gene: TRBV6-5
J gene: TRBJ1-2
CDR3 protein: ASTQGWTNYGYT

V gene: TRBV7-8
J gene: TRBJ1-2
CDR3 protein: ASSLEGTNYGYT

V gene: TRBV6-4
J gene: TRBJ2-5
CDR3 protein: ASRRGAGETQY

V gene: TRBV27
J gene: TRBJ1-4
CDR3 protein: ASSLSPRDRGLATNEKLF

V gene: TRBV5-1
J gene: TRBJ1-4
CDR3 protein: ASSLQGANEKLF

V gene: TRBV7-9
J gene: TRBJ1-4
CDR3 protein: ASSSYDRGFIGTNEKLF

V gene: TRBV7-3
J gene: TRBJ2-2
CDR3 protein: ASSLRPLFSGGSANTGELF

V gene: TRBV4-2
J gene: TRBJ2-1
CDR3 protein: ASSQDLQEQF

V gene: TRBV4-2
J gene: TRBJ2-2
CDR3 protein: ASSQEPSGGATGELF

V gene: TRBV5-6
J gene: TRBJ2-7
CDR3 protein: ASTPGPGGVYEQY

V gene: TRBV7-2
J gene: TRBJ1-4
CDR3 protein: ASSQLNPGATNEKLF

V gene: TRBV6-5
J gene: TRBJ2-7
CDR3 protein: ATLMDRGGYEQY

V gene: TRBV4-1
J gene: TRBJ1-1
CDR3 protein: ASSQGAGGEGTEAF

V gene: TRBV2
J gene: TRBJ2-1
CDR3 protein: ASSAYVEAGSYNEQF

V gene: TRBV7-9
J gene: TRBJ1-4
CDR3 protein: ASSPGGDNEKLF

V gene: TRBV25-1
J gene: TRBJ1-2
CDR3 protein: ASSAPWGDGYT

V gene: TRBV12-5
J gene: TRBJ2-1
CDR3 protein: ASGLAPRAGTYNEQF

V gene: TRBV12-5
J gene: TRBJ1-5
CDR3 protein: ASGSSTGGMDQPQH

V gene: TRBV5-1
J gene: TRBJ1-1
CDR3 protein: ASSWGQGFGMNTEAF

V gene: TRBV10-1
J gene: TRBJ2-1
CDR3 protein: ASSDSSGGLDEQF

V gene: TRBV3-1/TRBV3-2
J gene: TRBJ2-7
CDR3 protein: ASSRDSFYEQY

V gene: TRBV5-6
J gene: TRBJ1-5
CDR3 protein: ASSLGLKNQPQH

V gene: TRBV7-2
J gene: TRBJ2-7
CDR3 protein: ASSPSVGAGGAYEQY

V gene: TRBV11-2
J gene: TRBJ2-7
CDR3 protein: ASSTGFDSYEQY

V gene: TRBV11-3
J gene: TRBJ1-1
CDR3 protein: ASSRNMNTEAF

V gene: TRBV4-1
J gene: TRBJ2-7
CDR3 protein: ASSQAQDFEQY

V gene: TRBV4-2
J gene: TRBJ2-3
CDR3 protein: ASSQTLTSGDSTDTQY

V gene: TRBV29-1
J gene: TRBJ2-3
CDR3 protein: SVGDSGGAGTQY

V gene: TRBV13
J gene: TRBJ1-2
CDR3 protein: ASSSTGNYGYT

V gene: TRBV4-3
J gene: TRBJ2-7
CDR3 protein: ASSQDVHSSSYEQY

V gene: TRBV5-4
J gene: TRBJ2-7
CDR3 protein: ASSFQGSYEQY

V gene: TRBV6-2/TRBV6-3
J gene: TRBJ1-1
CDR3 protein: ASSMGAGEAF

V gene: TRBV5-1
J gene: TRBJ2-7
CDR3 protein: ASSLAGDEQY

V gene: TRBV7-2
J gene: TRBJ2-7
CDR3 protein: ASSLWGPSYEQY

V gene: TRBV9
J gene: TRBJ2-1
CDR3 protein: ASKPLEGTYNEQF